This TCR beta chain derives from a study of blood T cell repertoires in COVID-19. Study-level background: PBMCs, B-cell-depleted T cells, or T cells were the source of the cDNA or gDNA that made up the material.

As originally analysed: Researchers report that nucleated cell counts were estimated from reference gene primer amplification. The protocol was immunoSEQ multiplex PCR, while the TCRdb copy is restricted to in-frame clones and leaves out a portion. That table supplies the V and J calls and clone size; D and trimming were determined from the DNA. The sample has around 310,000 clones; over 85% are singletons. Germline lookup yields CDR1 MNHEY and CDR2 SMNVEV (reference sequence). The CDR3 totals 11 residues. Trimming stripped 6 bases from V and 7 bases from J, with 7 bases between. The cohort comprised adults aged 18 to 89 years residing in about two dozen US areas. Which cohort a participant joined came from the clinical history participants gave.

The sample comprised PBMCs or T cells enriched from blood (not recorded which). The genes are TRBV27 and TRBJ2-1; D uncertain. This clonotype originated in a woman aged 25 to 45 who had recovered from COVID-19. The CDR3, as DNA: TGTGCCAGCAGCCCGCGGAATGAGCAGTTCTTC. Its protein is CASSPRNEQFF.